The rows below give T cell receptor beta chains drawn from one sample of a study of regulatory dendritic cells for organ transplantation. TCRdb's table, derived via immunoSEQ multiplex PCR, lists solely in-frame clones and lacks some. Of over 10,000 clones listed, just under 90% are singletons. No antigen has been assigned to these receptors. Sequences were obtained from naive CD8+ T cells from blood cultured with regulatory dendritic cells. The source is a human donor in good health. Both conserved end residues are part of each CDR3.

v_gene	j_gene	CDR3aa
TRBV18	TRBJ2-2	CASSPALKRGNTGELFF
TRBV15	TRBJ2-7	CATSRDKISAYEQYF
TRBV6-5	TRBJ2-5	CASSAQGSETQYF
TRBV4-1	TRBJ1-5	CASSQDGQGNQPQHF
TRBV25-1	TRBJ1-1	CASSEGWGDPEAFF
TRBV9	TRBJ2-3	CASSGVQATDTQYF
TRBV14	TRBJ2-4	CASSQVRGSLDIQYF
TRBV18	TRBJ2-3	CASSPPQYGISTDTQYF
TRBV27	TRBJ1-5	CASSPVFGLAQHF
TRBV15	TRBJ2-5	CATSSIRFQETQYF
TRBV5-8	TRBJ2-7	CASSGGQTTYEQYF
TRBV15	TRBJ2-5	CATSSQETQYF
TRBV10-1	TRBJ2-7	CASSESTGPFYEQYF